The 2 T cell receptor beta chains reported below all come from one sample, sequenced in a study of tissue T cells after allogeneic stem cell transplantation (dated 2022 in TCRdb). According to the study, the label for this sample's time point signals: mouse harvest day 14 after allogeneic transplant. Each mouse graft consisted of 10^7 T-cell-depleted bone marrow cells plus 10^6 splenic CD5+ T cells and was given by tail vein injection. The library was generated by the immunoSEQ multiplex PCR assay. As stored in TCRdb, this immuneACCESS dataset retains in-frame rearrangements with V and J assigned. A fraction of the clones does not appear; measured against another copy, unresolved V genes explain less than half of the discrepancy, and the remainder lacks a known reason. The sample has roughly 4,200 clones on record, approximately 51% of them singletons. Of the sample, roughly 33% falls within the top ten clones.

What was sequenced was lymph node tissue. The receptors shown here come from a female BALB/c mouse given C57BL/6 T cells with graft-versus-host disease after an allogeneic hematopoietic cell transplant.

On this clone: The germline and genes are mouse ones. The read is 1 residue too short to cover the CDR3 end, so that end is filled in from the germline J gene. The J gene is TRBJ2-5, the V gene TRBV17; D perhaps matches TRBD1 (5 bases). Per germline, CDR1 MNHDT and CDR2 YYDKIL. With 0 bases removed from V and 6 bases from J, the gap between germline ends came to 10 bases. The CDR3 consists of 14 residues. CDR3 DNA, as far as it was read: TGTGCTAGCAGTAGAGATAGGGCAGGGGACACCCAGTAC. Residues: CASSRDRAGDTQY. The CDR3, in full, reads CASSRDRAGDTQYF.

Comment on this clone: Each gene name is a mouse one. The CDR3 end falls 1 residue outside the read, so it is completed with the germline J gene. V is TRBV3 and J is TRBJ2-1; TRBD2 agrees at 12 bases. This CDR3 contains 15 residues. With 4 bases clipped from V and 7 bases from J, the junction kept 5 bases outside the gene matches. Germline V gene sequence: CDR1 SNHLY, CDR2 FYNGKV (reference sequence). The CDR3 protein is CASSSGLGGGAEQFF. The part of the CDR3 DNA that was read is TGTGCCAGCAGCTCGGGACTGGGGGGTGGCGCTGAGCAGTTC.